What follows describes a single T cell receptor (beta chain). What it binds is unknown. PCR involved 60 Vbeta and 13 Jbeta primers. Produced via immunoSEQ multiplex PCR; TCRdb's table is partial and in-frame only. The sample contains about 120,000 clones, around three quarters of which appear only once. The data originate from a study of cytomegalovirus exposure and HLA in healthy donors. CDR3 length: 16 amino acids. From germline, CDR1 is SGHNT and CDR2 YYREEE (reference sequence). V was pared by 0 bases and J by 2 bases, with 14 bases between. Notes on the study in general: Follow-up analysis later connected one missense variant in DCLRE1C with trimming of TCR beta V- and J-genes.

The material sequenced was PBMCs. The receptor was derived from a man between 18 and 29 years old in good health and CMV-seropositive. The chain employs TRBV5-4 and TRBJ1-1; weak D call: TRBD1 (6 bases). CDR3 bases: TGTGCCAGCAGCTTGGCCATGGGACATTCAAACACTGAAGCTTTCTTT. Protein product: CASSLAMGHSNTEAFF.